The T cell receptor (beta chain) described here comes from a study of shared clonotypes between healthy human individuals. Original methodology: Filtering differed since immunoSEQ provided only junctions, with no quality scores. The protocol was immunoSEQ multiplex PCR, while the TCRdb copy is restricted to in-frame clones and leaves out a portion. The V and J calls and clone size are taken from that table; D and trimming were inferred from the DNA. The data contain about 1,500,000 clones, more than 95% of them singletons. This CDR3 has 14 residues. Trimming pared 1 base from V and 4 bases from J, leaving 9 bases between. Per the germline V gene, CDR1 is SGHKS and CDR2 is YYEKEE (reference sequence). The CD4+ fraction was divided into a CD45RA+ naive subset and a CD45RA-negative memory subset.

The sequencing sample was made of naive CD4+ T cells sorted from blood. Subset in this sample: CD45RA+ positively selected. The genes are TRBV5-5 and TRBJ1-3; no clear D gene. The receptor's source is a man aged 25 to 45 in good health. CDR3 protein: CASSLTGGGNTIYF. CDR3 in DNA: TGTGCCAGCAGCTTGACGGGCGGAGGAAACACCATATATTTT.